This TCR beta chain was sequenced for a study of technical replicates of blood from several donors. This table comes from immunoSEQ multiplex PCR, and its TCRdb copy is limited to in-frame clones, with some not included. The table includes about 89,000 clones, just under 95% detected once. The CDR3 has 13 residues. V lost 1 base and J 7 bases, leaving 8 bases between the germline ends. Per the germline V gene, CDR1 is SGHAT and CDR2 is FQNNGV. A single count supports this clone. Input material: T cells isolated from PBMCs. This clonotype originated in a human donor in good health. The chain employs TRBV11-2 and TRBJ2-1; D is unclear. For the CDR3, the DNA is TGTGCCAGCAGCTTAGTTGTTTCAAATGAGCAGTTCTTC. Translation: CASSLVVSNEQFF.